The text below deals with one TCR beta chain. Germline CDR1 reads SEHNR; CDR2 reads FQNEAQ (reference sequence). The V end was cut by 1 base, the J end by 5 bases, with 4 bases between. This CDR3 has 12 residues. TCR beta chains were sequenced at survey level with immunoSEQ. The assay was immunoSEQ multiplex PCR, and TCRdb's table has in-frame clones only and misses some. The profile shows 40,000 to 55,000 clones, just over 90% of them singletons. Sequenced sample: PBMCs. The TCR originated in a man between 40 and 49 years old with rheumatoid arthritis. The chain uses TRBV7-9 and TRBJ2-3; D unresolved. For the CDR3, the DNA is TGTGCCAGCAGCTTAGGCCGAGATACGCAGTATTTT. Its translation: CASSLGRDTQYF.